Following are 32 T cell receptor beta chains from one sample sequenced in a study of cytomegalovirus exposure and HLA in healthy donors. With 60 Vbeta and 13 Jbeta primers, the PCR was carried out. Here immunoSEQ multiplex PCR was the method, and the copy in TCRdb shows in-frame clones only, minus some. The data contain roughly 170,000 clones, 75% to 90% of them singletons. Sequenced material: PBMCs. The source is a boy younger than 18 in good health and CMV-seronegative.

This clone was counted a few times. The V call is TRBV7-9, the J call TRBJ1-2, with D tentatively TRBD1 (6 bases). Germline-derived CDR1 and CDR2 are SEHNR and FQNEAQ (reference sequence). This CDR3 is built from 15 residues. V lost 11 bases to trimming and J lost 1 base, with 20 bases between them. The CDR3 DNA is TGTGCCGGAGAGGACAGAGGGACCCTTAACTATGGCTACACCTTC. It is translated as CAGEDRGTLNYGYTF.

The rearrangement joins TRBV5-1 to TRBJ2-7; 7 bases agree with TRBD2. Germline V gene sequence: CDR1 SGHRS, CDR2 YFSETQ. CDR3 length: 14 amino acids. V lost 4 bases, J lost 2 bases, and 6 bases stayed unmatched. The DNA for the CDR3 is TGCGCCAGCAGCCCGGGGACTAACACCTACGAGCAGTACTTC. This sequence encodes CASSPGTNTYEQYF.

The J gene is TRBJ2-5, the V gene TRBV11-2, with D possibly matching TRBD2 (6 bases). Between the trimmed V and J ends, which lost 1 base and 5 bases, there was a span of 14 bases. The V gene's germline CDR1 is SGHAT and CDR2 FQNNGV. This CDR3 is built from 15 residues. The CDR3: CASSLGGRSAETQYF. CDR3 DNA: TGTGCCAGCAGCTTAGGTGGGAGGAGCGCGGAGACCCAGTACTTC.

CDR3 sequence: CASSLSNRGRYEQYF. DNA of the CDR3: TGCGCCAGCAGCTTGTCCAACAGGGGCCGCTACGAGCAGTACTTC. The V call is TRBV5-1, the J call TRBJ2-7, with 7 bases aligning to TRBD1. With 1 base clipped from V and 3 bases from J, the junction kept 7 bases outside the gene matches. The CDR3 runs 15 residues. The germline CDR1 and CDR2 sequences are SGHRS and YFSETQ.

This clone was seen only a few times. The rearrangement joins TRBV19 to TRBJ1-6, with 9 bases fitting TRBD1. CDR3 length: 15 residues. Germline loops: CDR1 LNHDA, CDR2 SQIVND (reference sequence). J was trimmed by 7 bases and V by 5 bases; bases with no gene match: 6. The CDR3 DNA is TGTGCCAGTAGTGATTACAGGGGGCGGAATTCACCCCTCCACTTT. Protein product: CASSDYRGRNSPLHF.

This clone was detected a few times. CDR3 protein: CASRPGGRFRDTQYF. The CDR3 coding sequence is TGCGCCAGTAGGCCGGGCGGGAGGTTTCGAGATACGCAGTATTTT. This chain joins TRBV5-1 and TRBJ2-3, with 8 bases fitting TRBD2. From germline, CDR1 is SGHRS and CDR2 YFSETQ. The CDR3 loop spans 15 amino acids. V lost 8 bases to trimming and J lost 5 bases; unmatched junction nucleotides: 13.

The CDR3 DNA is TGTGCCTGGAGTAGAACAGGGGCAGCAGATACGCAGTATTTT. Translated: CAWSRTGAADTQYF. This chain connects TRBV30 to TRBJ2-3; TRBD1 aligns across 7 bases. CDR1 and CDR2 from the germline V gene are GTSNPN and SVGIG (reference sequence). With V trimmed by 2 bases and J by 4 bases, 6 bases remained unmatched. This CDR3 comprises 14 residues.

V usage is TRBV12-5 and J usage is TRBJ2-3, with TRBD2 as a possible D gene (6 bases). Germline V gene lookup returns CDR1 LGHNT and CDR2 FRNRAP. Between the trimmed V and J ends, which lost 0 bases and 0 bases, there was a span of 10 bases. This CDR3 spans 16 amino acids. The CDR3 loop reads CASGLVPGDSTDTQYF. In DNA form, the CDR3 reads TGTGCTAGTGGTTTGGTACCGGGGGACAGCACAGATACGCAGTATTTT.

The rearrangement uses TRBV13 and TRBJ2-2; TRBD2 agrees at 8 bases. This CDR3 has 13 residues. Germline V gene lookup returns CDR1 PRHDT and CDR2 FYEKMQ (reference sequence). The V gene end was trimmed by 8 bases and the J gene end by 9 bases; junction bases not matched to a gene: 8. CDR3 loop: CASFSGLARELFF. In nucleotides, the CDR3 is TGTGCCAGCTTTTCAGGACTAGCCCGGGAGCTGTTTTTT.

The genes are TRBV4-2 and TRBJ2-6; D is possibly TRBD1 (5 bases). Germline CDR1 is LGHNA and CDR2 is YNFKEQ. Trimming removed 1 base at V and 0 bases at J, with 10 bases between. This CDR3 is built from 17 residues. CDR3 in DNA: TGTGCCAGCAGCCAAGGACAGTCACACTCTGGGGCCAACGTCCTGACTTTC. Translation: CASSQGQSHSGANVLTF.

In its sample, this clone was seen once. The J gene is TRBJ2-5, the V gene TRBV4-2, with a weak D call TRBD1 (5 bases). The DNA end favors TRBJ2-7, so the J call may be wrong. CDR1 LGHNA and CDR2 YNFKEQ come from the germline V gene. The CDR3 totals 15 residues. CDR3 in amino acids: CASSPWMGGHYEQYF. The CDR3 region has the DNA TGTGCCAGCAGCCCCTGGATGGGCGGACACTACGAGCAGTACTTC.

This clone was counted once. V usage is TRBV6-5 and J usage is TRBJ2-5, with TRBD2 as a possible D gene (5 bases). The V gene's germline CDR1 is MNHEY and CDR2 SVGAGI. The length of the CDR3 is 14 residues. V lost 6 bases to trimming and J lost 7 bases, with 18 bases between them. The DNA for the CDR3 is TGTGCCAGCAGCCCTAGGGTTCCAGGAGGGACCCAGTACTTC. This gives the protein CASSPRVPGGTQYF.

The chain couples TRBV9 to TRBJ2-3, with 10 nucleotides matching TRBD2. CDR1 is SGDLS and CDR2 is YYNGEE in the germline V gene. The J segment lost 2 bases and the V segment lost 0 bases, leaving 12 bases of the junction unmatched. This CDR3 contains 19 residues. The DNA of the CDR3 is TGTGCCAGCAGCGTAGATTTATTGGGAGCGGGGGGGCCCACAGATACGCAGTATTTT. Its protein is CASSVDLLGAGGPTDTQYF.

The rearrangement joins TRBV7-3 to TRBJ2-3; D is perhaps TRBD2 (5 bases). Germline CDR1 and CDR2: SGHTA and FQGTGA. The V end lost 4 bases, the J end lost 2 bases, and 16 bases lay between the germline ends. The CDR3 is 16 residues long. CDR3 amino acids: CASSSTGGRFTDTQYF. The CDR3 bases are TGTGCCAGCAGCTCTACGGGTGGGAGATTCACAGATACGCAGTATTTT.

Note on this clone: This specimen includes other DNA sequences encoding the same CDR3. The V gene is TRBV7-6, the J gene TRBJ2-1; TRBD2 aligns across 8 bases. This CDR3 region has 16 residues. V was pared by 4 bases and J by 7 bases, with 12 bases of the junction left unmatched. In germline, CDR1 is SGHVS, CDR2 FNYEAQ. CDR3 sequence: CASSSRELGTRNEQFF. Here the CDR3 DNA reads TGTGCCAGCAGCTCGAGGGAGCTTGGGACTAGGAATGAGCAGTTCTTC.

The V gene is TRBV6-1, the J gene TRBJ2-6; D is uncertain. Germline V lookup: CDR1 MNHNS, CDR2 SASEGT. Trimming stripped 2 bases from V and 0 bases from J, with 11 bases between. CDR3 length: 17 amino acids. The CDR3 region is CASSESRLSSGANVLTF. The CDR3 DNA reads as TGTGCCAGCAGTGAAAGCAGGCTAAGCTCTGGGGCCAACGTCCTGACTTTC.

The V call is TRBV2, the J call TRBJ2-2; TRBD1 matches 8 bases. The CDR3 loop spans 14 amino acids. Germline V gene lookup returns CDR1 SNHLY and CDR2 FYNNEI. This chain's CDR3 is CLARDRFNTGELFF. The CDR3 DNA is TGTTTGGCCCGGGACAGGTTTAACACCGGGGAGCTGTTTTTT.

The chain combines TRBV6-5 with TRBJ1-1; D gene ambiguous. Germline loops: CDR1 MNHEY, CDR2 SVGAGI. The CDR3 consists of 14 residues. V was shortened by 0 bases and J by 11 bases, with 16 bases between the two germline ends. The CDR3 spells CASSYSLRGPKAFF. The CDR3 region has the DNA TGTGCCAGCAGTTACTCACTGCGAGGGCCTAAGGCTTTCTTT.

V is TRBV30 and J is TRBJ1-1; 9 nucleotides match TRBD1. The J segment lost 10 bases and the V segment lost 3 bases, leaving 3 bases of the junction unmatched. This CDR3 spans 11 amino acids. Germline loops: CDR1 GTSNPN, CDR2 SVGIG (reference sequence). The CDR3 DNA reads as TGTGCCTGGAGACAGGGGGCGGTAGCTTTCTTT. It translates to CAWRQGAVAFF.

The chain employs TRBV5-1 and TRBJ1-2; no reliable D call. This CDR3 has 16 amino acids. The V end was cut by 4 bases, the J end by 4 bases, with 20 bases between. Germline V gene lookup returns CDR1 SGHRS and CDR2 YFSETQ. The CDR3 reads CASSPRTFPRGYGYTF. DNA for the CDR3: TGCGCCAGCAGCCCTAGGACCTTCCCCCGGGGCTATGGCTACACCTTC.

The chain recombines TRBV6-1 with TRBJ1-1; no clear D. This CDR3 is 12 amino acids long. Germline V gene sequence: CDR1 MNHNS, CDR2 SASEGT. Trimming took off 4 bases at V and 4 bases at J, with 7 bases between the two ends. CDR3 DNA sequence: TGTGCCAGCAGTGGGTGGGCCACTGAAGCTTTCTTT. Amino acid sequence: CASSGWATEAFF.

The chain joins TRBV7-9 to TRBJ2-1, with D possibly matching TRBD2 (6 bases). This CDR3 has 15 amino acids. Germline V gene sequence: CDR1 SEHNR, CDR2 FQNEAQ (reference sequence). Trimming left V 5 bases short and J 8 bases short, with 19 bases between. This CDR3 is CASSRPGGPRDEQFF. DNA for the CDR3: TGTGCCAGCAGCCGCCCCGGAGGGCCGAGGGATGAGCAGTTCTTC.

Details on this clone: Other DNA sequences in the same sample also yield this CDR3. This sequence joins TRBV15 and TRBJ2-7; 7 bases line up with TRBD2. Germline CDR1 LNHNV, CDR2 YYDKDF (reference sequence). The CDR3 is 13 amino acids. The junction had 1 base not matched to a gene; V was cut back by 1 base and J by 4 bases. The CDR3 bases are TGTGCCACCAGCAGAGTGGGGGGGTACGAGCAGTACTTC. Residues: CATSRVGGYEQYF.

The chain has TRBV7-2 and TRBJ2-5; the D gene is possibly TRBD2 (6 bases). The V and J ends lost 2 bases and 5 bases respectively, with 15 bases between them. The germline CDR1 and CDR2 sequences are SGHTA and FQGNSA. CDR3 length equals 15 residues. Written as DNA, the CDR3 is TGTGCCAGCAGCTTATCCGGGCAGGGAGGCGAGACCCAGTACTTC. It specifies CASSLSGQGGETQYF.

This clone was counted only a few times. The chain links TRBV6-1 to TRBJ1-5, with 8 bases lining up with TRBD1. The CDR3 is made up of 19 amino acids. Germline V CDR1 and CDR2: MNHNS, SASEGT. J was trimmed by 1 base and V by 2 bases; bases with no gene match: 13. The CDR3 region is CASSERGRGTGSSNQPQHF. CDR3 in DNA: TGTGCCAGCAGTGAAAGGGGGCGCGGGACAGGATCGAGCAATCAGCCCCAGCATTTT.

This chain uses TRBV19 with TRBJ2-7; a weak D match, TRBD2 (5 bases). V shed 7 bases and J shed 2 bases, with 15 bases lying between them. Germline CDR1 reads LNHDA; CDR2 reads SQIVND (reference sequence). This CDR3 is built from 14 residues. CDR3 region: CASTPQYGTYEQYF. Written as DNA, the CDR3 is TGTGCCAGTACCCCCCAATACGGGACCTACGAGCAGTACTTC.

This rearrangement joins TRBV6-1 to TRBJ1-1; no clear D gene. The germline gives CDR1 MNHNS, CDR2 SASEGT. V lost 0 bases, J lost 8 bases, and 16 bases lay in between. CDR3 length: 15 residues. CDR3 in DNA: TGTGCCAGCAGTGAAGCCGGCTTATTGGAGGAGGAAGCTTTCTTT. Encoded protein: CASSEAGLLEEEAFF.

V is TRBV7-3 and J is TRBJ2-7; 13 positions match TRBD2. The junction had 8 bases not matched to a gene; V was cut back by 5 bases and J by 7 bases. CDR3 length equals 15 residues. From germline, CDR1 is SGHTA and CDR2 FQGTGA. The CDR3 here is CASSPGLAGVQEQYF. In nucleotides, the CDR3 is TGTGCCAGCAGCCCCGGACTAGCGGGAGTGCAAGAGCAGTACTTC. Full variable domain (remainder filled in from reference TRBV7-3 and TRBJ2-7): GAGVSQTPSNKVTEKGKYVELRCDPISGHTALYWYRQSLGQGPEFLIYFQGTGAADDSGLPNDRFFAVRPEGSVSTLKIQRTERGDSAVYLCASSPGLAGVQEQYFGPGTRLTVT.

The V gene is TRBV4-3, the J gene TRBJ1-4; D is unresolved. V lost 0 bases and J lost 13, with 12 bases in between. Per the germline V gene, CDR1 is LGHNA and CDR2 is YSLEER. The CDR3 spans 13 residues. This CDR3 reads CASSQDQRRGLFF. The CDR3 DNA reads TGCGCCAGCAGCCAAGATCAGCGACGAGGACTGTTTTTT.

The chain couples TRBV6-1 to TRBJ1-1, with D unclear. Trimming left V 11 bases short and J 0 bases short, with 16 bases between. Germline V gene sequence: CDR1 MNHNS, CDR2 SASEGT. The CDR3 spans 14 residues. CDR3 residues: CAANPGNLNTEAFF. CDR3 in DNA: TGTGCCGCCAATCCGGGAAACTTGAACACTGAAGCTTTCTTT.

This rearrangement joins TRBV14 to TRBJ2-7; 8 bases map to TRBD1. The V segment lost 1 base and the J segment 6 bases; nucleotides outside the gene matches: 8. Germline V lookup: CDR1 SGHDN, CDR2 FVKESK. This CDR3 is built from 15 residues. Here the CDR3 DNA reads TGTGCCAGCAGCCAAGTATTCACAGGGGGGAGCGAGCAGTACTTC. Protein: CASSQVFTGGSEQYF.

The chain carries TRBV7-3 and TRBJ2-7; TRBD1 matches at 7 bases. CDR1 is SGHTA, CDR2 FQGTGA, per germline. The CDR3 is 15 amino acids. Trimming at V came to 5 bases and at J to 2 bases, leaving 9 bases not matched to a gene. CDR3 sequence: CASSPTPGQTYEQYF. The DNA for the CDR3 is TGTGCCAGCAGCCCCACCCCGGGACAGACCTACGAGCAGTACTTC. Full variable domain (rest looked up from reference TRBV7-3 and TRBJ2-7): GAGVSQTPSNKVTEKGKYVELRCDPISGHTALYWYRQSLGQGPEFLIYFQGTGAADDSGLPNDRFFAVRPEGSVSTLKIQRTERGDSAVYLCASSPTPGQTYEQYFGPGTRLTVT.